This T cell receptor beta chain appears in the sequencing data of a study of control samples from healthy donors and cancer patients. V lost 8 bases and J lost 0, with 21 bases in between. The CDR3 is 17 amino acids. The germline gives CDR1 WSHSY, CDR2 SAAADI. TCRdb's table, derived via immunoSEQ multiplex PCR, lists solely in-frame clones and lacks some. The sample yields about 110,000 clones, 88% seen once. The receptor comes from a woman aged 60 to 75 with lung cancer. The chain uses TRBV10-2 and TRBJ2-3; weak D call: TRBD2 (5 bases). The sequenced sample consisted of PBMCs. In DNA form, the CDR3 reads TGCGCCAGCCTTGCAGCGCGGACTTATATTAGCACAGATACGCAGTATTTT. Protein sequence: CASLAARTYISTDTQYF.